These 9 T cell receptor beta chains came from one sample sequenced in a study of OX40 agonist ivuxolimab in advanced cancers. Repertoires were generated with immunoSEQ multiplex PCR, while TCRdb's copy carries only in-frame clones and drops some. Of approximately 70,000 clones in the sample, about 82% were seen once. Material: CD4+ or CD8+ T cells sorted from blood, obtained in a trial of the OX40 agonist ivuxolimab. The origin of the receptors is an adult with an advanced solid tumor such as melanoma, head and neck, liver or kidney cancer.

This chain joins TRBV13 and TRBJ2-7; 10 positions agree with TRBD1. The length of the CDR3 is 14 residues. V lost 5 bases to trimming and J lost 3 bases; unmatched junction nucleotides: 4. The germline V gene encodes CDR1 PRHDT and CDR2 FYEKMQ (reference sequence). The CDR3 sequence: CASSQDRGNYEQYF. CDR3 sequence (DNA): TGTGCCAGCAGCCAGGACAGGGGGAACTACGAGCAGTACTTC.

The CDR3 sequence is CAISQGGGVGQETQYF. Here the CDR3 DNA reads TGTGCCATCAGCCAAGGCGGGGGGGTCGGCCAAGAGACCCAGTACTTC. The V gene is TRBV10-3, the J gene TRBJ2-5; the match to TRBD2 covers 9 bases. With 6 bases clipped from V and 1 base from J, the junction kept 9 bases outside the gene matches. Germline V gene data show CDR1 as ENHRY and CDR2 as SYGVKD. The CDR3 has 16 residues.

This clone was picked up a small number of times. J is TRBJ2-3 and V is TRBV14, with D hard to call. Germline V gene sequence: CDR1 SGHDN, CDR2 FVKESK. Between the trimmed V and J ends, which lost 6 bases and 6 bases, there was a span of 13 bases. This CDR3 contains 13 residues. The CDR3 sequence: CASSQSLGDTQYF. The CDR3 coding sequence is TGTGCCAGCAGTCAATCCCTCGGGGATACGCAGTATTTT. The whole variable domain, filled in from reference TRBV14 and TRBJ2-3, reads EAGVTQFPSHSVIEKGQTVTLRCDPISGHDNLYWYRRVMGKEIKFLLHFVKESKQDESGMPNNRFLAERTGGTYSTLKVQPAELEDSGVYFCASSQSLGDTQYFGPGTRLTVL.

The CDR3 sequence is CASRNRGGETQYF. The DNA for the CDR3 is TGTGCCAGCAGAAACAGGGGTGGGGAGACCCAGTACTTC. The J gene is TRBJ2-5, the V gene TRBV6-6; TRBD1 agrees at 7 bases. There are 13 residues in the CDR3. J was trimmed by 5 bases and V by 6 bases; bases with no gene match: 6. From germline, CDR1 is MNHNY and CDR2 SVGAGI (reference sequence).

V is TRBV18 and J is TRBJ2-1; D unresolved. The CDR3 has 13 residues. CDR1 is KGHSH and CDR2 is LQKENI in the germline V gene. V lost 3 bases to trimming and J lost 5 bases, with 8 bases between them. The CDR3 bases are TGTGCCAGCTCACCGGGTAAGAACAATGAGCAGTTCTTC. This sequence encodes CASSPGKNNEQFF.

V is TRBV29-1 and J is TRBJ2-1; D possibly corresponds to TRBD1 (6 bases). Deletions cut 1 base from V and 0 bases from J, with 10 bases between. Germline V gene lookup returns CDR1 SQVTM and CDR2 ANQGSEA. CDR3 length: 15 amino acids. This chain's CDR3 is CSVEVGTSSYNEQFF. CDR3 DNA sequence: TGCAGCGTTGAAGTGGGGACAAGCTCCTACAATGAGCAGTTCTTC.

The V call is TRBV6-5, the J call TRBJ1-1, with no clear D. Germline V gives CDR1 MNHEY, CDR2 SVGAGI. Trimming took 2 bases from V and 1 from J, leaving 11 bases between them. This CDR3 is built from 15 residues. The DNA for the CDR3 is TGTGCCAGCAGTTACAGCGGACGGGCGAACACTGAAGCTTTCTTT. It codes for CASSYSGRANTEAFF.

The chain links TRBV7-9 to TRBJ2-7; 8 bases agree with TRBD1. Per germline, CDR1 SEHNR and CDR2 FQNEAQ (reference sequence). The CDR3 is 15 amino acids. Unmatched junction bases numbered 9, after V lost 5 bases and J lost 3 bases. The CDR3 DNA follows: TGTGCCAGCAGCCCCGGACAGGGTCTTGGCTACGAGCAGTACTTC. Translated, it gives CASSPGQGLGYEQYF.

The genes are TRBV7-6 and TRBJ2-4; the D gene could be TRBD1 or TRBD2 (7 bases each). Germline assignment: CDR1 SGHVS and CDR2 FNYEAQ. The ends were cut back, 4 bases at V and 8 bases at J, with 15 bases in the middle. The CDR3 totals 14 residues. As DNA, the CDR3 is TGTGCCAGCAGCTCCGGACAGGCGGGAGACATTCAGTACTTC. Encoded protein: CASSSGQAGDIQYF.